This is a list of T cell receptor beta chains from one sample in a study of identical twins. MiXCR, applied by TCRdb to the 5' RACE reads, yields one record per CDR3 protein. The sample comprises 500,000 to 650,000 distinct CDR3 sequences, under 8.5% of which are singletons, and 1.5% to 2% rests with the top ten. The sample also formed part of further work on yellow fever vaccine responses in identical twins.

The source material was PBMCs. These receptors were obtained from a woman aged 18-29 years in good health. Each CDR3 is given with its conserved first and last residue. D genes are given only for firm matches. Expanded clones are given a class, and other clones once, few, many or no size at all.

v_gene: TRBV12-3/TRBV12-4; j_gene: TRBJ1-5; d_gene: TRBD1; abundance: NA; CDR3nt: TGTGCCAGCAGTAATCGGGACAGGGAGGGTCAGCCCCAGCATTTT; CDR3aa: CASSNRDREGQPQHF
v_gene: TRBV9; j_gene: TRBJ2-6; d_gene: TRBD1; abundance: NA; CDR3nt: TGTGCCAGCAGCCAAGGTCCGGGACAGGGAACTTCTGGGGCCAACGTCCTGACTTTC; CDR3aa: CASSQGPGQGTSGANVLTF
v_gene: TRBV12-3/TRBV12-4; j_gene: TRBJ2-3; d_gene: NA; abundance: many; CDR3nt: TGTGCCAGCAGTTTTCTAGGGGATACGCAGTATTTT; CDR3aa: CASSFLGDTQYF
v_gene: TRBV5-1; j_gene: TRBJ2-6; d_gene: NA; abundance: many; CDR3nt: TGCGCCAGCAGCTTGAAAGGGGGAGTATCTGGGGCCAACGTCCTGACTTTC; CDR3aa: CASSLKGGVSGANVLTF
v_gene: TRBV4-2; j_gene: TRBJ2-1; d_gene: NA; abundance: NA; CDR3nt: TGTGCCAGCAGCCAAGAACCAGGACTACACAATGAGCAGTTCTTC; CDR3aa: CASSQEPGLHNEQFF
v_gene: TRBV18; j_gene: TRBJ2-5; d_gene: TRBD1; abundance: NA; CDR3nt: TGTGCCAGCTCACTGTCCACCGGGACAGTGGAGACCCAGTACTTC; CDR3aa: CASSLSTGTVETQYF
v_gene: TRBV29-1; j_gene: TRBJ2-5; d_gene: NA; abundance: few; CDR3nt: TGCAGCGTTGAGGGCCAGGGGGGACAGACCCAGTACTTC; CDR3aa: CSVEGQGGQTQYF
v_gene: TRBV3-1; j_gene: TRBJ2-1; d_gene: NA; abundance: many; CDR3nt: TGTGCCAGCAGCCAAGTCGATTATACCGAGACTGAGCAGTTCTTC; CDR3aa: CASSQVDYTETEQFF
v_gene: TRBV7-9; j_gene: TRBJ1-5; d_gene: NA; abundance: NA; CDR3nt: TGTGCCAGCAGCTTCGGTCAGGGGCCAGGAGGCAATCAGCCCCAGCATTTT; CDR3aa: CASSFGQGPGGNQPQHF
v_gene: TRBV6-1; j_gene: TRBJ1-2; d_gene: NA; abundance: many; CDR3nt: TGTGCCAGCAGCGGTCTTGGGGGGGGCGGCTATGGCTACACCTTC; CDR3aa: CASSGLGGGGYGYTF
v_gene: TRBV4-1; j_gene: TRBJ2-7; d_gene: NA; abundance: few; CDR3nt: TGCGCCAGCAGCCCGGGACACAACTACGAGCAGTACTTC; CDR3aa: CASSPGHNYEQYF
v_gene: TRBV5-6; j_gene: TRBJ2-5; d_gene: TRBD2; abundance: NA; CDR3nt: TGTGCCAGCAGCTCTAAACTAGCGGGGGACTGGGGAGAGACCCAGTACTTC; CDR3aa: CASSSKLAGDWGETQYF
v_gene: TRBV7-9; j_gene: TRBJ1-1; d_gene: NA; abundance: many; CDR3nt: TGTGCCAGCAGCCCACTGGGGATGAACACTGAAGCTTTCTTT; CDR3aa: CASSPLGMNTEAFF
v_gene: TRBV20-1; j_gene: TRBJ2-3; d_gene: NA; abundance: few; CDR3nt: TGCAGTGCCTACCCCCAGGCGGGCACAGATACGCAGTATTTT; CDR3aa: CSAYPQAGTDTQYF
v_gene: TRBV12-3/TRBV12-4; j_gene: TRBJ1-1; d_gene: TRBD1; abundance: many; CDR3nt: TGTGCCAGCAGATCGGACAGGGAAGCTTTCTTT; CDR3aa: CASRSDREAFF
v_gene: TRBV19; j_gene: TRBJ2-1; d_gene: TRBD2; abundance: many; CDR3nt: TGTGCCAGTAGTCCGAGGACTAGCGGGGGGGTCAGTAGTGAGCAGTTCTTC; CDR3aa: CASSPRTSGGVSSEQFF
v_gene: TRBV28; j_gene: TRBJ2-5; d_gene: NA; abundance: NA; CDR3nt: TGTGCCAGCAAGGGGCCGGTCGAGACCCAGTACTTC; CDR3aa: CASKGPVETQYF
v_gene: TRBV5-1; j_gene: TRBJ2-1; d_gene: NA; abundance: NA; CDR3nt: TGCGCCAGCAGCTTGGCGGTGGGGAAAGGGAATGAGCAGTTCTTC; CDR3aa: CASSLAVGKGNEQFF
v_gene: TRBV10-3; j_gene: TRBJ2-7; d_gene: NA; abundance: few; CDR3nt: TGTGCCATCAGTGGAGTCAGTTCCTCCTACGAGCAGTACTTC; CDR3aa: CAISGVSSSYEQYF
v_gene: TRBV20-1; j_gene: TRBJ1-1; d_gene: NA; abundance: many; CDR3nt: TGCAGTGCTAGAGTCTCGGGGGAAACAATGAACACTGAAGCTTTCTTT; CDR3aa: CSARVSGETMNTEAFF
v_gene: TRBV24-1; j_gene: TRBJ2-5; d_gene: NA; abundance: NA; CDR3nt: TGTGCCACCAGTCCTCCAGGACAAGAGACCCAGTACTTC; CDR3aa: CATSPPGQETQYF
v_gene: TRBV29-1; j_gene: TRBJ1-1; d_gene: NA; abundance: few; CDR3nt: TGCAGCGTTTTGCTCGGGAGCGCTTCCATGAACACTGAAGCTTTCTTT; CDR3aa: CSVLLGSASMNTEAFF